The clone carrying this T cell receptor beta chain was picked up one time. Its specificity is not known. This sample was taken from a study of shared clonotypes between healthy human individuals. The CDR3 sequence is 17 residues long. V was trimmed by 1 base and J by 0 bases, leaving 13 bases between them. Germline CDR1 is MNHNS and CDR2 is SASEGT. Sequencing used immunoSEQ multiplex PCR; TCRdb keeps in-frame clones, though not all of them. The profile covers around 2.1 million clones, with roughly 91% appearing a single time and approximately 1.7% taken by the ten largest. It was CD45RO-negative cells, positively selected for CCR7, that made up naive CD8 cells, with terminally differentiated effector memory CD45RA+ cells excluded. Study-level findings and limits: With four donors compared, 4% to 5% of naive CD4 clonotypes were shared. The study generally estimated greater richness for naive than memory subsets. The researchers took only blood, and tissue repertoires probably look different.

The source of this sequence is a man younger than 35 in good health. Some clones in this sample may be carry-over from other donors' samples. The chain uses TRBV6-1 and TRBJ2-1; D unclear. Sequenced sample: naive CD8+ T cells from PBMCs. CDR3 sequence reads: CASSEDLRVSSYNEQFF. CDR3 nucleotide sequence: TGTGCCAGCAGTGAAGATCTACGTGTGAGCTCCTACAATGAGCAGTTCTTC.